The 26 T cell receptor beta chains below were found in one sample sequenced in a study of shared clonotypes between healthy human individuals. Assay used: immunoSEQ multiplex PCR; TCRdb lists only in-frame clones, some missing. The data show 950,000 to 1,200,000 clones, with approximately 75% seen just once and roughly 0.9% held by the top ten. The sequencing sample was made of memory CD4+ T cells from PBMCs. Sample subset: CD45RA-negative fraction. The receptors were sampled from a man aged 18 to 29 in good health. Some clones in this sample may be carry-over from other donors' samples.

Notes on this clone: One end of the junction fails to match germline, which may point to a read error. The chain carries TRBV7-9 and TRBJ2-7, with 14 bases identical to TRBD2. This CDR3 is 17 amino acids long. Germline V gene data show CDR1 as SEHNR and CDR2 as FQNEAQ (reference sequence). In nucleotides, the CDR3 is TGTGCTAGCAGCGAGGGGGGGACTAGCGGGAGCTTCGACGAGCAGTACTTC. This encodes CASSEGGTSGSFDEQYF.

V gene TRBV5-1 combines with J gene TRBJ2-5; D may be TRBD1 or TRBD2 (5 bases each). The germline V gene has CDR1 SGHRS and CDR2 YFSETQ. The V and J ends lost 7 bases and 5 bases respectively, with 18 bases between them. The CDR3 has 14 residues. CDR3 nucleotide sequence: TGCGCCAGCCGGATTCGAGGGGAGATGGAGACCCAGTACTTC. This gives the protein CASRIRGEMETQYF.

J is TRBJ2-3 and V is TRBV28; 10 bases fit TRBD2. This CDR3 region has 15 residues. Germline CDR1 and CDR2: MDHEN and SYDVKM. After removal of 5 bases from V and 4 bases from J, the junction contained 6 bases not matched to a gene. This CDR3 reads CASSRPLAGADTQYF. Written as DNA, the CDR3 is TGTGCCAGCAGTCGCCCGCTAGCGGGAGCAGATACGCAGTATTTT.

The chain carries TRBV27 and TRBJ2-4; D gene ambiguous. With 4 bases removed from V and 0 bases from J, the gap between germline ends came to 13 bases. The CDR3 has 16 residues. Per the germline V gene, CDR1 is MNHEY and CDR2 is SMNVEV (reference sequence). This CDR3 is CASSSRTELAKNIQYF. The CDR3 DNA reads TGTGCCAGCAGTTCCCGGACGGAGCTAGCCAAAAACATTCAGTACTTC.

This rearrangement joins TRBV19 to TRBJ2-1; D is undetermined. The germline V gene has CDR1 LNHDA and CDR2 SQIVND (reference sequence). V shed 7 bases and J shed 4 bases, with 20 bases lying between them. This CDR3 has 16 amino acids. The CDR3 bases are TGTGCCAGTACTAGTATTGTTGGCGGAACTTACAATGAGCAGTTCTTC. Translating it yields CASTSIVGGTYNEQFF.

The table lists this clone with a count of one. The chain couples TRBV28 to TRBJ2-2; D unresolved. The CDR3 consists of 15 residues. Germline CDR1 MDHEN, CDR2 SYDVKM. The V end lost 5 bases, the J end lost 8 bases, and 18 bases lay between the germline ends. This CDR3 reads CASSIIGNTMGELFF. In DNA form, the CDR3 reads TGTGCCAGCAGTATTATAGGGAACACTATGGGGGAGCTGTTTTTT.

The genes are TRBV7-3 and TRBJ1-5, with 10 bases aligning to TRBD1. This CDR3 comprises 19 residues. Germline lookup yields CDR1 SGHTA and CDR2 FQGTGA. After removal of 2 bases from V and 3 bases from J, the junction contained 13 bases not matched to a gene. CDR3 DNA sequence: TGTGCCAGCAGCTTACTAGGGGACAGGGGCCTCCAGGACAATCAGCCCCAGCATTTT. Amino acids: CASSLLGDRGLQDNQPQHF.

This chain connects TRBV5-5 to TRBJ2-5; tentatively, D is TRBD1 (7 bases). The germline CDR1 and CDR2 sequences are SGHKS and YYEKEE (reference sequence). The germline V and J ends were trimmed by 0 bases and 5 bases, with 11 bases remaining between them. This CDR3 is 14 amino acids long. CDR3 in amino acids: CASSLAGGIETQYF. CDR3 in DNA: TGTGCCAGCAGCTTGGCAGGGGGGATCGAGACCCAGTACTTC. The entire variable domain, with the rest obtained from reference TRBV5-5 and TRBJ2-5, is as follows: DAGVTQSPTHLIKTRGQQVTLRCSPISGHKSVSWYQQVLGQGPQFIFQYYEKEERGRGNFPDRFSARQFPNYSSELNVNALLLGDSALYLCASSLAGGIETQYFGPGTRLLVL.

This sequence joins TRBV5-1 and TRBJ2-3; weak D call: TRBD1 (6 bases). Trimming left V 4 bases short and J 6 bases short, with 12 bases between. The V gene's germline CDR1 is SGHRS and CDR2 YFSETQ. CDR3 length: 13 residues. The CDR3 region is CASSDQGTDTQYF. CDR3 DNA sequence: TGCGCCAGCAGCGACCAGGGGACGGATACGCAGTATTTT.

The sample holds many counts of this clone. The chain couples TRBV6-6 to TRBJ1-2; 8 bases map to TRBD1. The CDR3 has 12 residues. CDR1 MNHNY and CDR2 SVGAGI come from the germline V gene (reference sequence). After removal of 6 bases from V and 7 bases from J, the junction contained 4 bases not matched to a gene. The CDR3 here is CASRTGEGGYTF. For the CDR3, the DNA is TGTGCCAGCAGGACAGGGGAGGGTGGCTACACCTTC.

The CDR3 loop is CAISFGGRAGTGELFF. The CDR3 DNA follows: TGTGCCATCAGCTTCGGCGGGAGGGCCGGGACCGGGGAGCTGTTTTTT. This sequence joins TRBV10-3 and TRBJ2-2; TRBD2 matches at 9 bases. Germline V gene data show CDR1 as ENHRY and CDR2 as SYGVKD. Trimming removed 6 bases from V and 5 bases from J; junction bases left unmatched: 10. This CDR3 region has 16 residues.

This clone was recorded many times. V and J are TRBV27 and TRBJ2-6; D unresolved. The CDR3 totals 18 residues. Germline CDR1 is MNHEY and CDR2 is SMNVEV (reference sequence). With 4 bases removed from V and 0 bases from J, the gap between germline ends came to 16 bases. As DNA, the CDR3 is TGTGCCAGCAGTTCCCCGGGCTTCGATCTCTCTGGGGCCAACGTCCTGACTTTC. This codes for CASSSPGFDLSGANVLTF. The entire variable domain, with the rest obtained from reference TRBV27 and TRBJ2-6, is as follows: EAQVTQNPRYLITVTGKKLTVTCSQNMNHEYMSWYRQDPGLGLRQIYYSMNVEVTDKGDVPEGYKVSRKEKRNFPLILESPSPNQTSLYFCASSSPGFDLSGANVLTFGAGSRLTVL.

V is TRBV5-1 and J is TRBJ2-3; 11 bases are a match to TRBD1. V gave up 7 bases and J gave up 3 bases; unmatched junction bases: 7. The germline CDR1 and CDR2 sequences are SGHRS and YFSETQ. The CDR3 has 15 residues. This chain's CDR3 is CASVPRDRGTDTQYF. The CDR3 DNA sequence: TGCGCCAGCGTGCCCCGGGACAGGGGGACAGATACGCAGTATTTT.

The chain uses TRBV4-2 and TRBJ1-2; D is uncertain. The V and J ends lost 1 base and 2 bases respectively, with 2 bases between them. The CDR3 length is 12 residues. Germline assignment: CDR1 LGHNA and CDR2 YNFKEQ. The CDR3 is CASSQVNYGYTF. The CDR3 nucleotides read TGTGCCAGCAGCCAAGTGAACTATGGCTACACCTTC.

This chain links TRBV7-9 with TRBJ2-5; 8 bases align to TRBD2. This CDR3 comprises 13 residues. From germline, CDR1 is SEHNR and CDR2 FQNEAQ (reference sequence). The junction had 4 bases not matched to a gene; V was cut back by 7 bases and J by 3 bases. The DNA of the CDR3 is TGTGCCAGCACCCCGGGAGGGGAAGAGACCCAGTACTTC. Amino acids: CASTPGGEETQYF.

This clone was seen many times. The chain joins TRBV7-2 to TRBJ1-2; perhaps TRBD1 as D (5 bases). V lost 5 bases, J lost 5 bases, and 15 bases lay in between. This CDR3 is 14 amino acids long. In germline, CDR1 is SGHTA, CDR2 FQGNSA. CDR3 nucleotides: TGTGCCAGCAGCACCCTGGCGGGGGGGTATGGCTACACCTTC. Protein product: CASSTLAGGYGYTF.

V and J are TRBV23-1 and TRBJ1-1; D not certain. TRBV23-1 is assigned to the ORF class and has an uncertain function. The CDR3 totals 17 residues. Trimming stripped 2 bases from V and 0 bases from J, with 16 bases between. This chain's CDR3 is CASSQRVPGSMNTEAFF. The CDR3 region has the DNA TGCGCCAGCAGTCAAAGAGTGCCGGGGAGCATGAACACTGAAGCTTTCTTT.

The V and J genes are TRBV14 and TRBJ1-2, with D uncertain. V gave up 1 base and J gave up 3 bases, with 6 bases separating them. CDR1 and CDR2 (germline): SGHDN, FVKESK. The CDR3 loop spans 13 amino acids. This chain's CDR3 is CASSQGSHYGYTF. The CDR3 nucleotides read TGTGCCAGCAGCCAAGGCAGTCACTATGGCTACACCTTC.

This clone showed up many times. The chain recombines TRBV9 with TRBJ2-1; TRBD2 matches at 10 bases. V dropped 4 bases and J dropped 2; count of bases not matched to a gene: 3. This CDR3 spans 15 amino acids. The germline V gene has CDR1 SGDLS and CDR2 YYNGEE. CDR3 protein: CASSRTSGTYNEQFF. CDR3 nucleotide sequence: TGTGCCAGCAGCCGGACTAGCGGAACCTACAATGAGCAGTTCTTC.

This clone was recorded once. The chain links TRBV5-1 to TRBJ2-3, with TRBD2 matching 7 bases. V trimming: 3 bases; J trimming: 8 bases; junction bases outside the gene matches: 9. CDR3 length equals 14 residues. Germline CDR1 and CDR2: SGHRS and YFSETQ. CDR3 nucleotide sequence: TGCGCCAGCAGCTGGGGCGCGGGGGTTTTTACGCAGTATTTT. This codes for CASSWGAGVFTQYF.

This clone was seen only a few times. The chain links TRBV7-3 to TRBJ2-5; either TRBD1 or TRBD2 may fit D (7 bases each). V was cut by 5 bases and J by 4 bases, with 11 bases left in between. Germline lookup yields CDR1 SGHTA and CDR2 FQGTGA. The CDR3 runs 13 residues. The CDR3 DNA reads as TGTGCCAGCAGCGCCAGGGGGGGAGAGACCCAGTACTTC. It encodes CASSARGGETQYF.

This chain joins TRBV30 and TRBJ2-1; tentative D call: TRBD2 (6 bases). V shed 4 bases and J shed 2 bases, with 15 bases lying between them. The CDR3 consists of 15 residues. Germline V CDR1 and CDR2: GTSNPN, SVGIG (reference sequence). The CDR3 sequence: CAWIPGTPAYNEQFF. The CDR3 DNA reads TGTGCCTGGATCCCTGGGACTCCTGCCTACAATGAGCAGTTCTTC.

This clone was counted between two and nine times. Additional DNA sequences in this sample encode the identical CDR3. V is TRBV28 and J is TRBJ1-4, with D possibly being TRBD1 (5 bases). The V and J ends lost 4 bases and 8 bases respectively, with 14 bases between them. The CDR3 is 14 amino acids. The germline CDR1 and CDR2 sequences are MDHEN and SYDVKM. The CDR3 region is CASSSDGGGEKLFF. The CDR3 coding sequence is TGTGCCAGCAGTTCTGACGGGGGTGGAGAAAAACTGTTTTTT.

The chain couples TRBV5-1 to TRBJ2-2; tentative D call: TRBD1 (5 bases). V lost 1 base and J 1 base, leaving 8 bases between the germline ends. This CDR3 contains 15 residues. From germline, CDR1 is SGHRS and CDR2 YFSETQ. The CDR3 spells CASSLNRLNTGELFF. Written as DNA, the CDR3 is TGCGCCAGCAGCTTGAACAGGCTGAACACCGGGGAGCTGTTTTTT.

J is TRBJ1-5 and V is TRBV28; D gene uncertain. The CDR3 is 15 amino acids. The ends were cut back, 3 bases at V and 5 bases at J, with 14 bases in the middle. The germline V gene encodes CDR1 MDHEN and CDR2 SYDVKM. The CDR3 DNA reads TGTGCCAGCAGTTTTCTTCGGGGAGGCGATCAGCCCCAGCATTTT. Translation gives CASSFLRGGDQPQHF.

The gene calls are TRBV6-6 and TRBJ1-1; tentatively, D is TRBD1 (5 bases). Germline V gives CDR1 MNHNY, CDR2 SVGAGI (reference sequence). CDR3 size: 13 residues. Trimming took off 4 bases at V and 1 base at J, with 7 bases between the two ends. This CDR3 reads CASSWGRNTEAFF. As DNA, the CDR3 is TGTGCCAGCAGTTGGGGCAGGAACACTGAAGCTTTCTTT.